This is a list of T cell receptor beta chains from one sample in a study of blood T cells in healthy people across ages. TCRdb re-analysed the 5' RACE reads in MiXCR, keeping a single row per CDR3 protein. The sample lists some 800,000 distinct CDR3 sequences, about 25% occurring once. This sample also belongs to another study, concerning T cells of mothers and their children.

Sequencing used blood. These receptors came from a boy aged 10-17 years in good health. CDR3s include the opening cysteine and the closing phenylalanine or tryptophan. A D gene is named only where the DNA matches it firmly. Rows give clone size only sometimes, using once, few, many, or a class for an expanded clone.

clone size,D gene,CDR3 length,J gene,V gene,CDR3 DNA,CDR3 protein
.,.,12,TRBJ2-5,TRBV28,TGTGCCAGCAGATCACCGCAAGAGACCCAGTACTTC,CASRSPQETQYF
.,.,17,TRBJ2-6,TRBV10-3,TGTGCCATCAGGCCGGGACCGACAGTCTCTGGGGCCAACGTCCTGACTTTC,CAIRPGPTVSGANVLTF
few,.,15,TRBJ2-1,TRBV20-1,TGCAGTGCTAGGCGAGGCGGGAACTCCTACAATGAGCAGTTCTTC,CSARRGGNSYNEQFF
.,.,15,TRBJ1-5,TRBV7-8,TGTGCCAGCAGCTTATCGGGTGGGGACAATCGGCCCCAGCATTTT,CASSLSGGDNRPQHF
.,.,16,TRBJ1-4,TRBV6-5,TGTGCCAGCAGTTACTTCCCGGGAAAGGGTAATGAAAAACTGTTTTTT,CASSYFPGKGNEKLFF
.,TRBD1,14,TRBJ1-4,TRBV12-3/TRBV12-4,TGTGCCAGCAGCCGCGACAGGGGGCAGGAAAAACTGTTTTTT,CASSRDRGQEKLFF
few,.,14,TRBJ2-7,TRBV27,TGTGCCAGCAGTTTGGAGTGGGGGTCGGGCGAGCAGTACTTC,CASSLEWGSGEQYF
few,.,12,TRBJ2-1,TRBV29-1,TGCAGCGACAGACAGTTCTCCAATGAGCAGTTCTTC,CSDRQFSNEQFF
few,.,14,TRBJ2-4,TRBV28,TGTGCCAGCAGTTACTCAACCCAGGTGGACATTCAGTACTTC,CASSYSTQVDIQYF
.,.,13,TRBJ1-5,TRBV27,TGTGCCAGCAGTTTGGGCAGTTACTGGCCCCAGCATTTT,CASSLGSYWPQHF
few,TRBD1,17,TRBJ1-3,TRBV4-1,TGCGCCAGCAGCCGCAGCGGACAGGGGTCCTCTGGAAACACCATATATTTT,CASSRSGQGSSGNTIYF
once,.,17,TRBJ2-4,TRBV21-1,TGTGCCAGCAGCAAAGAAGGGGACAGGATAACCAAAAACATTCAGTACTTC,CASSKEGDRITKNIQYF
.,.,14,TRBJ2-5,TRBV24-1,TGTGCCACCAGTGTGGGGCAGTTCGGAGAGACCCAGTACTTC,CATSVGQFGETQYF
few,TRBD1,15,TRBJ2-5,TRBV28,TGTGCCAGCAACCCAACGGGACAGCTAAAAGAGACCCAGTACTTC,CASNPTGQLKETQYF
.,TRBD2,14,TRBJ2-1,TRBV27,TGTGCCAGCAGCCTAGCGGGAGGGTGGAATGAGCAGTTCTTC,CASSLAGGWNEQFF
few,.,16,TRBJ2-3,TRBV7-2,TGTGCCAGCAGCTTATATCCGGGGACTAGCACAGATACGCAGTATTTT,CASSLYPGTSTDTQYF
few,.,14,TRBJ2-3,TRBV12-3/TRBV12-4,TGTGCCAGCAGTTTAACAAGGGTCACAGATACGCAGTATTTT,CASSLTRVTDTQYF
.,TRBD1,15,TRBJ2-7,TRBV28,TGTGCCAGCAGTTCAGGGGGCTTAGGGTCCCACGAGCAGTACTTC,CASSSGGLGSHEQYF
few,TRBD1,11,TRBJ1-2,TRBV29-1,TGCAGCGTGTCAGGGGGGGATGGCTACACCTTC,CSVSGGDGYTF
.,.,13,TRBJ2-1,TRBV20-1,TGCAGTGCTAGTAAAGGGTTGGGCAATGAGCAGTTCTTC,CSASKGLGNEQFF
.,TRBD1,18,TRBJ1-5,TRBV6-2/TRBV6-3,TGTGCCAGCAGTTACTCGCAACAGGGGGCCTGGAGCAATCAGCCCCAGCATTTC,CASSYSQQGAWSNQPQHF
.,.,14,TRBJ2-7,TRBV28,TGTGCCAGCAGTTTAGAGCCAGGGGAATACGAGCAGTACTTC,CASSLEPGEYEQYF
.,.,14,TRBJ2-5,TRBV18,TGTGCCAGCTCACCCCCAGATTTACAAGAGACCCAGTACTTC,CASSPPDLQETQYF
.,.,11,TRBJ1-2,TRBV2,TGTGCCAGCCGGCAGGTTGAGGGCTACACCTTC,CASRQVEGYTF
.,.,16,TRBJ2-5,TRBV7-2,TGTGCCAGCAGCTTGGCCCCTAGAGCGGTACAAGAGACCCAGTACTTC,CASSLAPRAVQETQYF
.,TRBD2,15,TRBJ2-1,TRBV7-3,TGTGCCAGCAGCAACAGACTAGCGGGAGACGGTGAGCAGTTCTTC,CASSNRLAGDGEQFF
few,TRBD1,14,TRBJ2-4,TRBV7-2,TGTGCCAGCAGCTCCTACCAGGGGGCAGCCATTCAGTACTTC,CASSSYQGAAIQYF
.,TRBD1,13,TRBJ2-2,TRBV28,TGTGCCAGCGACAGGGGATCTACCGGGGAGCTGTTTTTT,CASDRGSTGELFF
.,.,13,TRBJ1-5,TRBV11-2,TGTGCCAGCAGCCGGGGCCCGGCACAGCCCCAGCATTTT,CASSRGPAQPQHF
.,.,15,TRBJ1-1,TRBV3-1,TGTGCCAGCAGCCAAGAATTCCAGGGATTCCCTGAAGCTTTCTTT,CASSQEFQGFPEAFF
few,.,14,TRBJ2-3,TRBV6-5,TGTGCCAGCAGGCTTACCGGTTTCCTAGCCCAGCAGTATTTT,CASRLTGFLAQQYF
.,.,13,TRBJ1-1,TRBV20-1,TGCAGTGCTAGAGATCTTGGGAACACTGAAGCTTTCTTT,CSARDLGNTEAFF
.,.,14,TRBJ2-3,TRBV4-3,TGCGCCAGCAGCCCGTACCTTGGGGGGGATACGCAGTATTTT,CASSPYLGGDTQYF
.,TRBD2,17,TRBJ2-2,TRBV6-5,TGTGCCAGCAGTTACTCGCATCTAGCGGGGAACACCGGGGAGCTGTTTTTT,CASSYSHLAGNTGELFF
few,.,13,TRBJ2-3,TRBV14,TGTGCCAGCAGCCCTCGAGCTAGCCCAACGCAGTATTTT,CASSPRASPTQYF
.,.,16,TRBJ2-1,TRBV6-2/TRBV6-3,TGTGCCAGCAGGCGGACCCCGGGGATTTCCTACAATGAGCAGTTCTTC,CASRRTPGISYNEQFF
.,.,13,TRBJ1-1,TRBV7-9,TGTGCCAGCAGCTTAATGCAGGGAGCTGAAGCTTTCTTT,CASSLMQGAEAFF
.,.,15,TRBJ2-7,TRBV21-1,TGTGCCAGCAACCTACAACCCAGGGTGACGAACGAGCAGTACTTC,CASNLQPRVTNEQYF
few,TRBD2,21,TRBJ2-7,TRBV6-4,TGTGCCAGCAGCGACATAAACAGGGCTAGCGGGAGGGCCGGGGCAACCTACGAGCAGTACTTC,CASSDINRASGRAGATYEQYF
few,.,14,TRBJ1-3,TRBV6-2/TRBV6-3,TGTGCCAGCCGCGCCGCAGGGTCTGGAAACACCATATATTTT,CASRAAGSGNTIYF
many,.,17,TRBJ2-6,TRBV15,TGTGCCACCAGCAGAGATGGAGAGGCCTCGGGGGCCAACGTCCTGACTTTC,CATSRDGEASGANVLTF
few,TRBD1,17,TRBJ2-1,TRBV6-2/TRBV6-3,TGTGCCAGCAGTTACGACAGGACAGGGCCCCCCTACAATGAGCAGTTCTTC,CASSYDRTGPPYNEQFF
few,.,13,TRBJ1-1,TRBV7-9,TGTGCCAGCAGCTCTACAGAAGTCGGTGAAGCTTTCTTT,CASSSTEVGEAFF
few,.,15,TRBJ2-7,TRBV28,TGTGCCAGCTCCTCATGGGACCTCGGGGGTGACGAGCAGTACTTC,CASSSWDLGGDEQYF
.,.,15,TRBJ2-5,TRBV5-1,TGCGCCAGCAGCTTGGTTCCCGGGGGCATGGAGACCCAGTACTTC,CASSLVPGGMETQYF
.,.,15,TRBJ2-1,TRBV9,TGTGCCAGCAGCGTAGAGGAGGGGGGGAACAATGAGCAGTTCTTC,CASSVEEGGNNEQFF
few,TRBD1,15,TRBJ1-5,TRBV4-1,TGCGCCAGCAGGGGTTTGACAGGGAGCGACCAGCCCCAGCATTTT,CASRGLTGSDQPQHF
few,.,11,TRBJ2-1,TRBV12-3/TRBV12-4,TGTGCCAGCAGTTTACTGGCGGAACAGTTCTTC,CASSLLAEQFF
.,TRBD1,15,TRBJ2-5,TRBV5-5,TGTGCCAGCAGCCATATTCTAGGGGGCGTCGAGACCCAGTACTTC,CASSHILGGVETQYF
few,.,15,TRBJ1-5,TRBV4-3,TGCGCCAGCAGCCAAGATCGGGGGTCTGAGCAGCCCCAGCATTTT,CASSQDRGSEQPQHF
.,TRBD2,17,TRBJ2-1,TRBV28,TGTGCCAGCAGGGCGACTAGCGGGAGCCTCCCCTACAATGAGCAGTTCTTC,CASRATSGSLPYNEQFF
.,.,12,TRBJ2-5,TRBV29-1,TGCAGCGTGACCCGAGGGGTGGAGACCCAGTACTTC,CSVTRGVETQYF
few,.,16,TRBJ2-1,TRBV6-5,TGTGCCAGCAGTTACTCGGGCAGGGTGGGTGACAATGAGCAGTTCTTC,CASSYSGRVGDNEQFF